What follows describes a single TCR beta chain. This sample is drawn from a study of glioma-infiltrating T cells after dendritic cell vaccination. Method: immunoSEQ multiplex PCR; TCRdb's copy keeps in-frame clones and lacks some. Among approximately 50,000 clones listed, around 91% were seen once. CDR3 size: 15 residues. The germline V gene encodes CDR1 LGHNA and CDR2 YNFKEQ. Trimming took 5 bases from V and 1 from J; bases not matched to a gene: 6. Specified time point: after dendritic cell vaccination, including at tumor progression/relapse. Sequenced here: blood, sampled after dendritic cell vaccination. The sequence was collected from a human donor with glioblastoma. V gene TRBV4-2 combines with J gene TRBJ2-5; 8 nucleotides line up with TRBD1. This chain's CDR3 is CASSADQGAQETQYF. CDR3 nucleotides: TGTGCCAGCAGCGCAGATCAGGGGGCCCAAGAGACCCAGTACTTC.